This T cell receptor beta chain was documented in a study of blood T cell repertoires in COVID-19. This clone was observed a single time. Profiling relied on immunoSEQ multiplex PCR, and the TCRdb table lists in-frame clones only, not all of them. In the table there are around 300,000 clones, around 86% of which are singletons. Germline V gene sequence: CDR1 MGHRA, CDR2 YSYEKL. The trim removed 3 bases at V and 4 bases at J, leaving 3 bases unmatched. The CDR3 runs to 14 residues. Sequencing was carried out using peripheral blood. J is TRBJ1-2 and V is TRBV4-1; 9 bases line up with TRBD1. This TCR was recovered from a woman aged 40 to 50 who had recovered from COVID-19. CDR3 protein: CASSQPTGGYGYTF. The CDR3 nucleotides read TGCGCCAGCAGCCAGCCGACAGGGGGCTATGGCTACACCTTC.